This T cell receptor (beta chain) was recovered during a study of T-cell reconstitution after alpha-beta-depleted transplantation in children (TCRdb year 2016). As for the study more broadly: Using TCR repertoire profiling, the study followed T-cell immune reconstitution in a quantitative way in children after TCRalphabeta/CD19-depleted allogeneic hematopoietic cell transplantation.

As for this clonotype: It lacks a known antigen. No base quality values were provided; no much bigger clone lies one nucleotide off.

The germline V gene encodes CDR1 SGHRS and CDR2 YFSETQ. The CDR3 runs 14 residues from the cysteine to the phenylalanine. Just CDR3 DNA is preserved here, 42 bases in frame from base 1. A distance of 11 bases separates the germline ends of V and J, which lose 3 bases and 4 bases respectively. Libraries were made using PCR. Instrument on record: Illumina HiSeq 2500. Molecular barcoding was employed in the preparation of TCR libraries, with unique molecular identifiers being used to normalize TCRbeta repertoire quantification. The public reads were reanalyzed by TCRdb: fastp trimming at Q25, MiXCR alignment, in-frame beta chains only. Entries are consolidated by CDR3 protein sequence, retaining the most common genes and DNA. The sample table contains around 680,000 distinct CDR3 sequences; only one count was recorded for around a sixth of them. Approximately 1.1% of the sample goes to the ten largest clones.

Specimen: PBMCs from the stem cell graft donor, collected from the stem cell graft. The V gene is TRBV5-1 and the J gene is TRBJ2-4, with no confident D gene call. This TCR derives from a human donor who donated a stem cell graft to a child with acute myeloid leukemia. In nucleotides, the sequence is TGCGCCAGCAGCTGGCTTCCACAAAAAAACATTCAGTACTTC. This yields the protein CASSWLPQKNIQYF.